Listed below are T cell receptor beta chains from one sample, sequenced in a study of T cell responses to AZD1222 COVID-19 vaccine. Sequencing was performed with immunoSEQ multiplex PCR; in TCRdb, only in-frame clones are kept and a portion is missing. Among 110,000 to 150,000 clones listed, approximately 92% were seen once. The sample consisted of peripheral blood, taken on day 0 of AZD1222 vaccination. The source is an adult in good health. Each CDR3 is given with its conserved first and last residue. A D gene is named only where the DNA matches it firmly. Where a row states a size, it is once, few, many or the class of an expanded clone; other rows omit it.

d_call,j_call,v_call,clone_size,cdr3_aa,cdr3_nt
TRBD1,TRBJ1-2,TRBV20-1,NA,CSASWEGANGYTF,TGCAGTGCTAGTTGGGAGGGGGCTAATGGCTACACCTTC
NA,TRBJ2-4,TRBV30,NA,CAWSRGIKNIQYF,TGTGCCTGGAGTCGGGGGATCAAAAACATTCAGTACTTC
NA,TRBJ2-7,TRBV5-1,few,CASSLANGGSYEQYF,TGCGCCAGCAGCTTGGCCAACGGGGGCTCCTACGAGCAGTACTTC
TRBD2,TRBJ2-3,TRBV4-1,NA,CACSQPGLAAANDRRSTDTQYF,TGCGCCTGCAGCCAACCCGGCCTAGCGGCTGCCAACGACCGCCGTAGCACAGATACGCAGTATTTT
NA,TRBJ1-5,TRBV6-5,NA,CASTAGLDQPQHF,TGTGCCAGCACGGCAGGTTTGGATCAGCCCCAGCATTTT
NA,TRBJ1-6,TRBV6-5,NA,CASSSNIDAPLHF,TGTGCCAGCAGCTCGAACATCGACGCACCCCTCCACTTT
NA,TRBJ1-1,TRBV6-1,NA,CASSYRVNTEAFF,TGTGCCAGCAGTTATAGGGTGAACACTGAAGCTTTCTTT
TRBD1,TRBJ1-1,TRBV6-1,NA,CASSDRGRVDTEAFF,TGTGCCAGCAGTGACAGGGGGCGGGTCGACACTGAAGCTTTCTTT
NA,TRBJ2-1,TRBV4-1,NA,CASSQELSYNEQFF,TGCGCCAGCAGCCAAGAACTCTCCTACAATGAGCAGTTCTTC
NA,TRBJ2-7,TRBV28,few,CASRDSAVEIQYF,TGTGCCAGCAGGGACTCGGCTGTGGAAATCCAGTACTTC
NA,TRBJ2-2,TRBV29-1,NA,CSVELLGELFF,TGCAGCGTTGAGCTCCTCGGGGAGCTGTTTTTT
NA,TRBJ1-5,TRBV7-9,many,CASSFDYNQPQHF,TGTGCCAGCAGCTTCGATTACAATCAGCCCCAGCATTTT
TRBD1,TRBJ1-1,TRBV19,NA,CASSVTDRGTEAFF,TGTGCCAGTAGTGTAACAGACAGGGGCACTGAAGCTTTCTTT
NA,TRBJ2-1,TRBV11-2,NA,CASSLEAYNEQFF,TGTGCCAGCAGCTTAGAAGCGTACAATGAGCAGTTCTTC
NA,TRBJ2-7,TRBV4-1,NA,CASSQEIGTYEQYF,TGCGCCAGCAGCCAAGAAATCGGGACCTACGAGCAGTACTTC
NA,TRBJ1-1,TRBV30,once,CAWSGMSGTEAFF,TGTGCCTGGAGTGGAATGAGTGGCACTGAAGCTTTCTTT
NA,TRBJ1-1,TRBV30,NA,CAWRLWGRNTEAFF,TGTGCCTGGAGGTTGTGGGGCAGGAACACTGAAGCTTTCTTT
TRBD1,TRBJ1-5,TRBV18,NA,CASSTSGTGLQPQHF,TGTGCCAGCTCAACATCCGGGACAGGGCTTCAGCCCCAGCATTTT
TRBD2,TRBJ2-5,TRBV3-1/TRBV3-2,NA,CASSPRGETQYF,TGTGCCAGCAGCCCGCGGGGGGAGACCCAGTACTTC
NA,TRBJ2-1,TRBV5-1,NA,CASSLRTGGRYNEQFF,TGCGCCAGCAGCTTAAGGACTGGTGGTAGATACAATGAGCAGTTCTTC
NA,TRBJ1-2,TRBV5-6,once,CASSSGGRGYGYTF,TGTGCCAGCAGCTCGGGAGGCCGTGGCTATGGCTACACCTTC
NA,TRBJ1-5,TRBV7-8,once,CASSEQRQTNQPQHF,TGTGCCAGCAGCGAACAGCGACAGACCAATCAGCCCCAGCATTTT
NA,TRBJ1-5,TRBV6-5,NA,CASSLTYQPQHF,TGTGCCAGCAGTCTAACGTATCAGCCCCAGCATTTT
NA,TRBJ2-2,TRBV10-3,few,CAISADGNTGELFF,TGTGCCATCAGTGCGGACGGGAACACCGGGGAGCTGTTTTTT
NA,TRBJ1-1,TRBV9,NA,CASSVVVGGTEAFF,TGTGCCAGCAGCGTAGTTGTCGGGGGGACTGAAGCTTTCTTT
NA,TRBJ2-7,TRBV13,NA,CASLARGGYEQYF,TGTGCCAGCTTGGCGCGAGGGGGCTACGAGCAGTACTTC
NA,TRBJ1-5,TRBV7-9,NA,CASSLSWGNQPQHF,TGTGCCAGCAGCTTAAGTTGGGGAAATCAGCCCCAGCATTTT
NA,TRBJ1-2,TRBV2,few,CASSKTPSAYGYTF,TGTGCCAGCAGTAAGACGCCAAGCGCCTATGGCTACACCTTC
NA,TRBJ2-7,TRBV6-5,once,CASSHLYEQYF,TGTGCCAGCAGCCACCTGTACGAGCAGTACTTC
NA,TRBJ2-1,TRBV5-4,NA,CASSFASYNEQFF,TGTGCCAGCAGCTTTGCTAGCTACAATGAGCAGTTCTTC
TRBD2,TRBJ2-1,TRBV5-1,once,CASSLASFLTSARRGAYNEQFF,TGCGCCAGCAGCTTGGCCTCTTTTTTGACTAGCGCCCGGCGAGGGGCCTACAATGAGCAGTTCTTC
NA,TRBJ1-2,TRBV27,NA,CASSFLRSGANYGYTF,TGTGCCAGCAGTTTCCTACGATCAGGGGCGAACTATGGCTACACCTTC
NA,TRBJ1-1,TRBV9,NA,CASSAGLNTEAFF,TGTGCCAGCAGTGCAGGGCTGAACACTGAAGCTTTCTTT
NA,TRBJ2-3,TRBV4-1,NA,CASSPSSSLVDTQYF,TGCGCCAGCAGTCCTTCCTCGTCACTAGTGGATACGCAGTATTTT
NA,TRBJ2-3,TRBV15,NA,CATSNILTGWDTDTQYF,TGTGCCACCAGCAACATCTTAACAGGGTGGGACACAGATACGCAGTATTTT
NA,TRBJ1-5,TRBV19,once,CASSMDGTDSNQPQHF,TGTGCCAGTAGTATGGACGGGACGGACAGCAATCAGCCCCAGCATTTT
NA,TRBJ1-3,TRBV7-2,NA,CASSPQVSGNTIYF,TGTGCCAGCAGCCCACAGGTTTCTGGAAACACCATATATTTT
NA,TRBJ1-1,TRBV7-9,NA,CASSLALHKNTEAFF,TGTGCCAGCAGCTTAGCACTACACAAGAACACTGAAGCTTTCTTT
TRBD1,TRBJ1-4,TRBV18,NA,CASSLGTGVEKLFF,TGTGCCAGCTCACTCGGGACAGGGGTCGAAAAACTGTTTTTT
NA,TRBJ2-1,TRBV24-1,NA,CATSDLSGRRNEQFF,TGTGCCACCAGTGATTTGTCGGGACGCCGAAATGAGCAGTTCTTC
NA,TRBJ1-2,TRBV19,NA,CASSTWTAYGYTF,TGTGCCAGTAGTACGTGGACGGCCTATGGCTACACCTTC
NA,TRBJ2-3,TRBV2,few,CASSGLLYSTDTQYF,TGTGCCAGCAGTGGGCTTTTGTATAGCACAGATACGCAGTATTTT
NA,TRBJ1-1,TRBV2,NA,CASFVVNTEAFF,TGTGCCAGCTTCGTTGTGAACACTGAAGCTTTCTTT
NA,TRBJ1-2,TRBV9,NA,CASSVAGRGIDGYTF,TGTGCCAGCAGCGTAGCTGGCAGGGGTATCGATGGCTACACCTTC
TRBD2,TRBJ2-3,TRBV19,NA,CASSKGLVADTQYF,TGTGCCAGTAGTAAGGGACTAGTAGCAGATACGCAGTATTTT
NA,TRBJ2-3,TRBV5-6,NA,CASSLGAGLRTDTQYF,TGTGCCAGCAGCTTGGGTGCGGGATTGAGAACAGATACGCAGTATTTT